These T cell receptor beta chains were read from a single sample in a study of T-cell reconstitution after alpha-beta-depleted transplantation in children. TCRdb used MiXCR to reprocess the PCR reads, holding one entry per CDR3 protein. Of 190,000 or so distinct CDR3 sequences detected, about 6.4% appear once; the ten largest clones hold 3% to 3.5%. Material: PBMCs from the stem cell graft donor, obtained from the stem cell graft. The receptors derive from a human donor who donated a stem cell graft to a child with Wiskott-Aldrich syndrome. CDR3s include the opening cysteine and the closing phenylalanine or tryptophan. The order of the fields is clone size, D gene, CDR3 length, V gene, J gene, CDR3 DNA, CDR3 protein. D genes are given only for firm matches. Only some rows state a clone size, as once, few, many or a class for expanded clones.

NA,NA,17,TRBV27,TRBJ2-1,TGTGCCAGCAGAGATGCACCCCTAGCGCTCTCCTACAATGAGCAGTTCTTC,CASRDAPLALSYNEQFF
many,NA,16,TRBV10-1,TRBJ2-3,TGCGCCAGCAGTGATGCGAGGTTATCTAGCACAGATACGCAGTATTTT,CASSDARLSSTDTQYF
many,NA,13,TRBV28,TRBJ1-3,TGTGCCAGCAGCGTTTACTCTGGAAACACCATATATTTT,CASSVYSGNTIYF
many,TRBD2,14,TRBV20-1,TRBJ2-3,TGCAGCTTCCCGGGGGGTGATGGGACAGATACGCAGTATTTT,CSFPGGDGTDTQYF
many,NA,14,TRBV5-1,TRBJ2-7,TGCGCCACAAAAAGAGGGGAGACCTCCTACGAGCAGTACTTC,CATKRGETSYEQYF
many,TRBD2,16,TRBV6-2/TRBV6-3,TRBJ2-5,TGTGCCAGCAGGTTCAAGCCCGGGACTAGCGTTGAGACCCAGTACTTC,CASRFKPGTSVETQYF
many,NA,14,TRBV9,TRBJ2-5,TGTGCCAGCAGCGGTCCGGGGGAGAAAGAGACCCAGTACTTC,CASSGPGEKETQYF
many,NA,14,TRBV7-9,TRBJ2-1,TGTGCCAGCAGCTTAGGCCCTCCACGAGCTGAGCAGTTCTTC,CASSLGPPRAEQFF
NA,NA,17,TRBV27,TRBJ2-1,TGTGCCAGCAGTTTCTTCCCGGGAACAAGCTCCTACAATGAGCAGTTCTTC,CASSFFPGTSSYNEQFF
many,NA,13,TRBV9,TRBJ2-5,TGTGCCAGCAGCGAGACAGGTCTGAAGACCCAGTACTTC,CASSETGLKTQYF
many,NA,18,TRBV21-1,TRBJ2-3,TGTGCCAGCAGCAACCAAAAGAACGTAGCGGGGGGCCCAGATACGCAGTATTTT,CASSNQKNVAGGPDTQYF
many,NA,13,TRBV12-3/TRBV12-4,TRBJ1-1,TGTGCCAGCAGTTTTGACCGGGGCACTGAAGCTTTCTTT,CASSFDRGTEAFF
many,TRBD2,15,TRBV29-1,TRBJ2-7,TGCAGCGGCGCCAGGGCTAGCGGGGGGACCTACGAGCAGTACTTC,CSGARASGGTYEQYF
many,NA,15,TRBV12-3/TRBV12-4,TRBJ2-1,TGTGCCAGCAGTTTCTTGTCCCTCCGTCGATCAGAGCAGTTCTTC,CASSFLSLRRSEQFF
NA,NA,15,TRBV5-1,TRBJ1-4,TGCGCCAGCAGCTTGTATGGGACTGCCGATGAAAAACTGTTTTTT,CASSLYGTADEKLFF
NA,NA,14,TRBV5-1,TRBJ2-3,TGCGCCAGCAGCTTGGGACCTCAGGCAGATACGCAGTATTTT,CASSLGPQADTQYF
many,NA,14,TRBV15,TRBJ1-5,TGTGCCACCAGCCCCTCCTCCCCGGAGAAGCCCCAGCATTTT,CATSPSSPEKPQHF
many,TRBD1,15,TRBV4-3,TRBJ1-1,TGCGCCAGCAGCCAAAGACAGGGCTTGAACACTGAAGCTTTCTTT,CASSQRQGLNTEAFF
many,NA,12,TRBV24-1,TRBJ2-3,TGTGCCACCAGCGGGGTCACAGATACGCAGTATTTT,CATSGVTDTQYF
many,NA,13,TRBV12-3/TRBV12-4,TRBJ1-1,TGTGCCAGCCGATTAAAAGCTGGGACTGAAGCTTTCTTT,CASRLKAGTEAFF
many,TRBD1,15,TRBV5-1,TRBJ2-3,TGCGCCAGCAGCCAGGGACAGATTTACACAGATACGCAGTATTTT,CASSQGQIYTDTQYF
NA,NA,13,TRBV7-2,TRBJ2-7,TGTTCCAGCAGCTTCGGGAAAACCTACGAGCAGTACTTC,CSSSFGKTYEQYF
many,TRBD1,16,TRBV4-1,TRBJ2-1,TGCGCCAGCAGCCAATTCCGGGACAGGGGTGTCAATGAGCAGTTCTTC,CASSQFRDRGVNEQFF
many,NA,15,TRBV15,TRBJ2-1,TGTGCCACCAGCAGGATACAGGGACTCGGGAATGAGCAGTTCTTC,CATSRIQGLGNEQFF
NA,NA,12,TRBV7-9,TRBJ1-2,TGTGCCAGCAGCTTAGAGGCCGGTCCCTACACCTTC,CASSLEAGPYTF
many,TRBD2,20,TRBV5-1,TRBJ2-2,TGCGCCAGCAGCCCCCGGGGGATAGCGGGAGGAATTGCGAACACCGGGGAGCTGTTTTTT,CASSPRGIAGGIANTGELFF